The 16 T cell receptor beta chains below were found in one sample sequenced in a study of shared clonotypes between healthy human individuals. Selected positively for CCR7 and CD45RO-negative, naive CD8 cells excluded terminally differentiated effector memory CD45RA+ cells. The protocol was immunoSEQ multiplex PCR, while the TCRdb copy is restricted to in-frame clones and leaves out a portion. The table has about 2 million clones, around 96% seen once. Sequencing was done on a sample of naive CD8+ T cells sorted from blood. All receptors come from a man aged 18 to 30 in good health.

The rearrangement joins TRBV9 to TRBJ1-1; D possibly corresponds to TRBD1 (6 bases). CDR1 SGDLS and CDR2 YYNGEE come from the germline V gene. The length of the CDR3 is 17 residues. The V and J ends lost 0 bases and 3 bases respectively, with 18 bases between them. The CDR3 nucleotides read TGTGCCAGCAGCGTAGAGGGGCGGGGGCTGATGGACACTGAAGCTTTCTTT. Amino acid sequence: CASSVEGRGLMDTEAFF.

Remarks on this clone: This sample includes further DNA sequences coding for the same CDR3. The chain joins TRBV2 to TRBJ2-7; the D gene is possibly TRBD1 (5 bases). The CDR3 extends over 13 amino acids. V dropped 3 bases and J dropped 2 bases, with 8 bases sitting between them. Looked up from germline, CDR1 is SNHLY and CDR2 is FYNNEI. The CDR3 reads CASSDLGPYEQYF. The CDR3 nucleotides read TGTGCCAGCAGTGACTTGGGGCCCTACGAGCAGTACTTC.

V is TRBV7-9 and J is TRBJ1-6, with 7 bases aligning to TRBD1. Germline trimming cut 4 bases from V and 7 bases from J; bases unmatched to any gene: 7. The germline CDR1 and CDR2 sequences are SEHNR and FQNEAQ (reference sequence). This CDR3 region has 15 residues. Here the CDR3 DNA reads TGTGCCAGCAGCTCACTGACAGGGTCCAATTCACCCCTCCACTTT. It is translated as CASSSLTGSNSPLHF.

The chain combines TRBV10-3 with TRBJ2-1, with a weak D call TRBD2 (6 bases). Germline CDR1 ENHRY, CDR2 SYGVKD. This CDR3 contains 15 residues. Trimming shortened V by 8 bases and J by 1 base, and 15 bases separated the two germline ends. The DNA of the CDR3 is TGTGCCATCGCTTCCGGGACTTCTTCCTACAATGAGCAGTTCTTC. This sequence encodes CAIASGTSSYNEQFF.

The chain uses TRBV7-9 and TRBJ2-7; weak D call: TRBD2 (6 bases). The CDR3 totals 16 residues. CDR1 is SEHNR, CDR2 FQNEAQ, per germline (reference sequence). V was pared by 0 bases and J by 0 bases, with 12 bases between. The DNA for the CDR3 is TGTGCCAGCAGCTTAGCATCTGCGGGGAACTCCTACGAGCAGTACTTC. Translation: CASSLASAGNSYEQYF.

This clone was seen a few times. The sample holds other DNA sequences that translate to the same CDR3. The chain is built from TRBV29-1 and TRBJ1-1; D is uncertain. Trimming took off 3 bases at V and 0 bases at J, with 5 bases between the two ends. CDR3 length: 12 residues. Germline V CDR1 and CDR2: SQVTM, ANQGSEA. CDR3 sequence reads: CSVDSMNTEAFF. The CDR3 DNA reads TGCAGCGTTGACAGCATGAACACTGAAGCTTTCTTT.

The chain uses TRBV5-1 and TRBJ1-2; no clear D. V dropped 2 bases and J dropped 4 bases, with 12 bases sitting between them. This CDR3 is 14 amino acids long. Germline V gene lookup returns CDR1 SGHRS and CDR2 YFSETQ. The CDR3 DNA reads TGCGCCAGCAGCTTCGAGGGAGAGAGCTATGGCTACACCTTC. It codes for CASSFEGESYGYTF. Filled out from reference TRBV5-1 and TRBJ1-2, the complete variable domain reads KAGVTQTPRYLIKTRGQQVTLSCSPISGHRSVSWYQQTPGQGLQFLFEYFSETQRNKGNFPGRFSGRQFSNSRSEMNVSTLELGDSALYLCASSFEGESYGYTFGSGTRLTVV.

The rearrangement joins TRBV19 to TRBJ1-1; the D is unclear. Germline V lookup: CDR1 LNHDA, CDR2 SQIVND (reference sequence). V shed 3 bases and J shed 4 bases, with 12 bases lying between them. The CDR3 has 14 residues. CDR3 nucleotides: TGTGCCAGTAGTATCTTGGGAGGGATCACTGAAGCTTTCTTT. Amino acid sequence: CASSILGGITEAFF.

The chain uses TRBV7-9 and TRBJ2-1, with 7 bases fitting TRBD2. The J segment lost 2 bases and the V segment lost 5 bases, leaving 12 bases of the junction unmatched. The CDR3 is made up of 17 amino acids. CDR1 is SEHNR, CDR2 FQNEAQ, per germline (reference sequence). CDR3 sequence (DNA): TGTGCCAGCAGCGGCCTGGAGGCGGGAGAAGCCTACAATGAGCAGTTCTTC. Protein product: CASSGLEAGEAYNEQFF.

The chain is built from TRBV7-2 and TRBJ2-7; 7 positions agree with TRBD1. Losses at the gene ends were 3 bases for V and 3 bases for J; bases not matched to a gene: 5. Per germline, CDR1 SGHTA and CDR2 FQGNSA. This CDR3 comprises 14 residues. The CDR3 DNA reads as TGTGCCAGCAGCTTCTCGACAGGGATCTACGAGCAGTACTTC. It encodes CASSFSTGIYEQYF.

The chain joins TRBV28 to TRBJ2-7; D is ambiguous. This CDR3 comprises 15 residues. Germline CDR1 is MDHEN and CDR2 is SYDVKM. The V gene lost 5 bases and the J gene lost 2 bases, with 16 bases spanning the gap. The CDR3, as DNA: TGTGCCAGCAGTCCTCCACTTCAAGAAGCCTACGAGCAGTACTTC. It encodes CASSPPLQEAYEQYF.

The CDR3 DNA reads TGTGCCAGCAGTGAAACCCGACCCTCTGGAAACACCATATATTTT. This codes for CASSETRPSGNTIYF. This chain links TRBV2 with TRBJ1-3; D unresolved. Germline assignment: CDR1 SNHLY and CDR2 FYNNEI. Trimming stripped 2 bases from V and 0 bases from J, with 8 bases between. The CDR3 is 15 amino acids.

The table lists this clone with a count of one. The gene calls are TRBV11-3 and TRBJ2-2; D unclear. CDR3 size: 14 residues. The germline V gene has CDR1 SGHNT and CDR2 YENEEA. V lost 6 bases to trimming and J lost 1 base, with 9 bases between them. In DNA form, the CDR3 reads TGTGCCAGCAGTAGTGAACGGAACACCGGGGAGCTGTTTTTT. Translating gives CASSSERNTGELFF.

V and J are TRBV5-5 and TRBJ2-7; D is ambiguous. The germline V gene encodes CDR1 SGHKS and CDR2 YYEKEE (reference sequence). CDR3 length: 14 amino acids. The V end lost 0 bases, the J end lost 2 bases, and 9 bases lay between the germline ends. This CDR3 is CASSLAERAYEQYF. CDR3 nucleotide sequence: TGTGCCAGCAGCTTGGCCGAAAGAGCCTACGAGCAGTACTTC.

This sequence joins TRBV29-1 and TRBJ2-1; perhaps TRBD1 as D (6 bases). The CDR3 runs 12 residues. Germline V gives CDR1 SQVTM, CDR2 ANQGSEA. V was pared by 6 bases and J by 8 bases, with 14 bases between. Here the CDR3 reads CSVPRGLDEQFF. The DNA for the CDR3 is TGCAGCGTCCCGAGGGGGTTGGATGAGCAGTTCTTC.

J is TRBJ2-1 and V is TRBV27; D is uncertain. This CDR3 has 15 amino acids. V lost 6 bases, J lost 2 bases, and 14 bases lay in between. Germline CDR1 and CDR2: MNHEY and SMNVEV (reference sequence). The CDR3 protein is CASSQSSRTYNEQFF. CDR3 nucleotide sequence: TGTGCCAGCAGCCAGAGTTCCCGGACCTACAATGAGCAGTTCTTC.